The 22 T cell receptor beta chains reported below all come from one sample, sequenced in a study of blood T cell repertoires in COVID-19. Libraries were prepared by immunoSEQ multiplex PCR; TCRdb keeps only in-frame clonotypes and omits some of them. The top ten clones hold 11% of a sample with some 76,000 clones, roughly four fifths of them seen once. The specimen sequenced was peripheral blood. These receptors were obtained from a man in his forties or fifties with acute or convalescent COVID-19.

The chain is built from TRBV29-1 and TRBJ1-2, with 9 bases fitting TRBD1. CDR1 and CDR2 from the germline V gene are SQVTM and ANQGSEA. This CDR3 is 12 amino acids long. Here the CDR3 DNA reads TGCAGGGCCACAGGGGGCGACTATGGCTACACCTTC. Translated, it gives CRATGGDYGYTF.

The chain uses TRBV28 and TRBJ2-7; D perhaps matches TRBD1 (6 bases). V was shortened by 7 bases and J by 4 bases, with 17 bases between the two germline ends. CDR1 and CDR2 (germline): MDHEN, SYDVKM. CDR3 length equals 14 residues. The CDR3 loop is CASINTGLGYEQYF. CDR3 sequence (DNA): TGTGCCAGCATAAACACAGGGTTGGGTTACGAGCAGTACTTC.

This clone has a single count. This sequence joins TRBV3-1 (or the pseudogene TRBV3-2) and TRBJ1-2; 7 bases agree with TRBD1. Germline V gene sequence: CDR1 LGHDT, CDR2 YNNKEL (reference sequence). Trimming removed 7 bases from V and 4 bases from J; junction bases left unmatched: 9. The CDR3 loop spans 14 amino acids. The CDR3 DNA is TGTGCCAGCACCCCGACAGGGTCCCTCTATGGCTACACCTTC. This encodes CASTPTGSLYGYTF.

The chain links TRBV10-3 to TRBJ1-5; D is ambiguous. Germline CDR1 and CDR2: ENHRY and SYGVKD. The CDR3 sequence is 13 residues long. Deletions cut 11 bases from V and 0 bases from J, with 11 bases between. The CDR3 nucleotides are TGTGCCGGGCGGGCGGATAGCAATCAGCCCCAGCATTTT. Translated, it gives CAGRADSNQPQHF.

This clone was found once. V is TRBV18 and J is TRBJ1-5; D ambiguous. CDR3 length: 14 residues. Germline assignment: CDR1 KGHSH and CDR2 LQKENI. Trimming stripped 2 bases from V and 0 bases from J, with 5 bases between. The CDR3 reads CASSPSISNQPQHF. DNA of the CDR3: TGTGCCAGCTCACCATCCATTAGCAATCAGCCCCAGCATTTT.

The rearrangement uses TRBV6-6 and TRBJ2-7, with 9 bases that match TRBD1. CDR1 and CDR2 (germline): MNHNY, SVGAGI (reference sequence). The V segment lost 5 bases and the J segment 5 bases; nucleotides outside the gene matches: 13. The CDR3 sequence is 16 residues long. The CDR3: CASSKQSQGARNEQYF. In DNA form, the CDR3 reads TGTGCCAGCAGTAAACAATCACAGGGGGCGAGGAACGAGCAGTACTTC.

This clone was counted once. The V and J genes are TRBV7-8 and TRBJ2-7; D not certain. The CDR3 covers 15 residues. Germline V CDR1 and CDR2: SGHVS, FQNEAQ. Trimming stripped 7 bases from V and 5 bases from J, with 21 bases between. Here the CDR3 DNA reads TGTGCCAGCAAACGTGGGCAGCCCATTTCCGACGAGCAGTACTTC. This translates into CASKRGQPISDEQYF. Full variable domain (rest looked up from reference TRBV7-8 and TRBJ2-7): GAGVSQSPRYKVAKRGQDVALRCDPISGHVSLFWYQQALGQGPEFLTYFQNEAQLDKSGLPSDRFFAERPEGSVSTLKIQRTQQEDSAVYLCASKRGQPISDEQYFGPGTRLTVT.

This chain joins TRBV4-2 and TRBJ2-3, with D tentatively TRBD1 (6 bases). The germline CDR1 and CDR2 sequences are LGHNA and YNFKEQ. The CDR3 is 14 amino acids. Trimming cost V 5 bases and J 5 bases, with 14 bases left between them. CDR3 residues: CASSSRGTLDTQYF. The CDR3 nucleotides are TGTGCCAGCAGCTCACGAGGGACACTAGATACGCAGTATTTT.

The genes are TRBV12-5 and TRBJ1-3; no clear D gene. CDR1 is LGHNT, CDR2 FRNRAP, per germline. Trimming took off 1 base at V and 4 bases at J, with 8 bases between the two ends. The CDR3 contains 14 residues. In DNA form, the CDR3 reads TGTGCTAGTGGTTTGGCCGGGGAGGGAAACACCATATATTTT. This gives the protein CASGLAGEGNTIYF.

The chain employs TRBV6-5 and TRBJ1-2, with D tentatively TRBD1 (5 bases). The CDR3 is made up of 14 amino acids. Trimming pared 6 bases from V and 4 bases from J, leaving 15 bases between. In germline, CDR1 is MNHEY, CDR2 SVGAGI. The CDR3 sequence: CASRAPGGSYGYTF. In nucleotides, the CDR3 is TGTGCCAGCAGGGCCCCCGGGGGAAGCTATGGCTACACCTTC.

V usage is TRBV19 and J usage is TRBJ2-1; TRBD1 matches at 8 bases. This CDR3 is 14 amino acids long. Germline V gene data show CDR1 as LNHDA and CDR2 as SQIVND (reference sequence). V gave up 3 bases and J gave up 6 bases; unmatched junction bases: 4. CDR3 nucleotides: TGTGCCAGTAGTATCTCGACAGGGGCCAATGAGCAGTTCTTC. Its protein is CASSISTGANEQFF.

The CDR3 protein is CASSLGDTGYF. The DNA for the CDR3 is TGTGCCAGCAGCCTGGGGGACACAGGCTATTTT. The chain links TRBV12-3 or TRBV12-4 to TRBJ2-3; weak D call: TRBD1 (6 bases). The CDR3 sequence is 11 residues long. The V and J ends lost 6 bases and 15 bases respectively, with 16 bases between them.

V usage is TRBV7-3 and J usage is TRBJ1-1; 8 nucleotides line up with TRBD1. This CDR3 comprises 13 residues. Germline values: CDR1 SGHTA, CDR2 FQGTGA. J lost 10 bases, V lost 5 bases, and 9 bases had no gene match. DNA for the CDR3: TGTGCCAGCAGCAAAGGACAGGGAGGGCGAGCTTTCTTT. Encoded protein: CASSKGQGGRAFF.

This sequence joins TRBV4-3 and TRBJ2-1; 10 bases line up with TRBD2. This CDR3 region has 17 residues. The V gene's germline CDR1 is LGHNA and CDR2 YSLEER. Unmatched junction bases numbered 6, after V lost 0 bases and J lost 4 bases. The CDR3 DNA reads TGCGCCAGCAGCCAAGATCCCAGCGGGGGGGGTTACAATGAGCAGTTCTTC. Amino acid sequence: CASSQDPSGGGYNEQFF.

This clone is a singleton in its sample. This rearrangement joins TRBV7-2 to TRBJ1-5; 11 nucleotides agree with TRBD1. The CDR3 covers 15 residues. Germline CDR1 and CDR2: SGHTA and FQGNSA. Trimming cost V 4 bases and J 6 bases; bases outside gene matches: 5. The CDR3 protein is CASSSGQGDVQPQHF. The CDR3 nucleotides are TGTGCCAGCAGCTCGGGACAGGGGGATGTTCAGCCCCAGCATTTT.

Comment on this clone: One end of the junction is discordant with germline, which a read error may explain. J is TRBJ1-2 and V is TRBV6-2 or TRBV6-3, with 7 positions matching TRBD1. The CDR3 is 11 residues long. Germline CDR1 is MNHEY and CDR2 is SVGEGT. The CDR3 spells CASSYRDSPNF. CDR3 DNA sequence: TGTGCCAGCAGTTATAGGGACAGCCCGAACTTC.

The J gene is TRBJ1-5, the V gene TRBV2; D might be TRBD1 (6 bases). The CDR3 has 13 amino acids. Trimming removed 7 bases from V and 5 bases from J, with 12 bases in between. Germline CDR1 SNHLY, CDR2 FYNNEI. The CDR3 DNA reads as TGTGCCAGCAACCGACAGGTGGATCAGCCCCAGCATTTT. As protein: CASNRQVDQPQHF.

This clone was found a few times. This sequence joins TRBV6-5 and TRBJ1-5; no definite D call. The germline gives CDR1 MNHEY, CDR2 SVGAGI. This CDR3 contains 14 residues. Trimming pared 8 bases from V and 9 bases from J, leaving 20 bases between. Written as DNA, the CDR3 is TGTGCCAGCCGCGCGGCCTCCGCCAGTCGGCCCCAGCATTTT. This codes for CASRAASASRPQHF.

J is TRBJ1-2 and V is TRBV5-6; TRBD1 agrees at 10 bases. Germline CDR1 is SGHDT and CDR2 is YYEEEE. The CDR3 contains 14 residues. V trimming: 3 bases; J trimming: 5 bases; junction bases outside the gene matches: 4. The chain's CDR3 is CASSWDRGLYGYTF. DNA of the CDR3: TGTGCCAGCAGCTGGGACAGGGGATTATATGGCTACACCTTC.

The chain recombines TRBV3-1 (or the pseudogene TRBV3-2) with TRBJ1-2, with 7 bases matching TRBD1. Unmatched junction bases numbered 15, after V lost 3 bases and J lost 8 bases. This CDR3 region has 16 residues. Germline CDR1 reads LGHDT; CDR2 reads YNNKEL (reference sequence). The chain's CDR3 is CASSQLSTGVVGGYTF. As DNA, the CDR3 is TGTGCCAGCAGCCAGCTATCAACAGGGGTTGTAGGCGGCTACACCTTC.

The chain carries TRBV2 and TRBJ1-5, with D perhaps matching TRBD1 (5 bases). The CDR3 runs to 15 residues. Deletions cut 2 bases from V and 5 bases from J, with 13 bases between. CDR1 SNHLY and CDR2 FYNNEI come from the germline V gene. CDR3 sequence: CASSEIVGGYQPQHF. The CDR3 nucleotides are TGTGCCAGCAGTGAAATCGTGGGGGGATATCAGCCCCAGCATTTT.

The gene calls are TRBV6-2 or TRBV6-3 and TRBJ1-1, with 7 bases lining up with TRBD1. The CDR3 is 18 residues long. The junction had 16 bases not matched to a gene; V was cut back by 6 bases and J by 0 bases. Germline CDR1 is MNHEY and CDR2 is SVGEGT. Here the CDR3 reads CASSLIPRRQGLNTEAFF. The DNA for the CDR3 is TGTGCCAGCAGCCTCATCCCTCGGAGACAGGGCCTGAACACTGAAGCTTTCTTT.